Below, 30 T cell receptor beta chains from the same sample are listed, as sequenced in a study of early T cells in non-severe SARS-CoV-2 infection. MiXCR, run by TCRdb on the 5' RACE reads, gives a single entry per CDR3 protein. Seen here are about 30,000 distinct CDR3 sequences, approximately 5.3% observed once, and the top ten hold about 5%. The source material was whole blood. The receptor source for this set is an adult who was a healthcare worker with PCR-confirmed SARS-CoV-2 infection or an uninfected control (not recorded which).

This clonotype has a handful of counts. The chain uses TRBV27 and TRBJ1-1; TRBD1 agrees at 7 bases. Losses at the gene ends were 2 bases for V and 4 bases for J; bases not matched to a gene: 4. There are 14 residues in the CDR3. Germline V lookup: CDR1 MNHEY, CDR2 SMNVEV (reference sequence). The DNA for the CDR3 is TGTGCCAGCAGTTTAAACTACAGGGGCACTGAAGCTTTCTTT. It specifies CASSLNYRGTEAFF.

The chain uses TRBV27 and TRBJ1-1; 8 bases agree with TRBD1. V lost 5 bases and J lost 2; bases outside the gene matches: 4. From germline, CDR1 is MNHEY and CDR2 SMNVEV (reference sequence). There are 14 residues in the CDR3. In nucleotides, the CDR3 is TGTGCCAGCAGTGCAGGGGGCCCCAACACTGAAGCTTTCTTT. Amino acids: CASSAGGPNTEAFF.

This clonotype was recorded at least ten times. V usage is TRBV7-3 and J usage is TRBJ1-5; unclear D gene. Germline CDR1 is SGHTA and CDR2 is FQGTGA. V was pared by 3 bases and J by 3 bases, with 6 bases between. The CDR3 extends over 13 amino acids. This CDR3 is CASSFGLNQPQHF. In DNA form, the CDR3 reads TGTGCCAGCAGCTTCGGCCTCAATCAGCCCCAGCATTTT.

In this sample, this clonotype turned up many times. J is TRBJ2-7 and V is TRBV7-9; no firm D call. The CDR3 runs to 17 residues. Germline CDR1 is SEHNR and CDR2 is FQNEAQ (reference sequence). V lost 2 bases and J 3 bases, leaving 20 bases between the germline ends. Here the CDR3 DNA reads TGTGCCAGCAGCTTATTCCCGGACGGAACCTCTAACTACGAGCAGTACTTC. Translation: CASSLFPDGTSNYEQYF.

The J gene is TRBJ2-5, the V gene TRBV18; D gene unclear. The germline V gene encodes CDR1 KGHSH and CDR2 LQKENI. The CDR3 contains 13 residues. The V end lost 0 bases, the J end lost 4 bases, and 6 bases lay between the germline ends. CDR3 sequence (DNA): TGTGCCAGCTCACCACCTATCTTAGAGACCCAGTACTTC. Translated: CASSPPILETQYF. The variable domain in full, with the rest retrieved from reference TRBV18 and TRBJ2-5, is NAGVMQNPRHLVRRRGQEARLRCSPMKGHSHVYWYRQLPEEGLKFMVYLQKENIIDESGMPKERFSAEFPKEGPSILRIQQVVRGDSAAYFCASSPPILETQYFGPGTRLLVL.

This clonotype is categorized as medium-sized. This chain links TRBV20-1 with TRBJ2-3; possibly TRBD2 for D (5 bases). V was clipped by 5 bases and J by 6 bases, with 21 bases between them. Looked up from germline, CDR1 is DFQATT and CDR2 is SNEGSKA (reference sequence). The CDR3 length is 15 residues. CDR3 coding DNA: TGCAGTGCTGGCCGCGTGGAGGTCCGTCCCGATACGCAGTATTTT. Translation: CSAGRVEVRPDTQYF.

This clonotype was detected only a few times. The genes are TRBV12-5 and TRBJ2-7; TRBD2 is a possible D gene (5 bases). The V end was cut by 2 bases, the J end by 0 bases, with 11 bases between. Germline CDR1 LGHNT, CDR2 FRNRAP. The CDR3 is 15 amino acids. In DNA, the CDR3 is TGTGCTAGTGGTTTGTACGTCGGAGGCTCCTACGAGCAGTACTTC. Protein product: CASGLYVGGSYEQYF.

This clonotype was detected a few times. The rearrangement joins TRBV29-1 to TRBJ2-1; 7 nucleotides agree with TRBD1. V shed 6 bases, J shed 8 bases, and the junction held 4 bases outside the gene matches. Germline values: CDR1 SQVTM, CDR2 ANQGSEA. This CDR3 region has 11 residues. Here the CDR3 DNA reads TGCAGCGTGAGAGGGGGCGATGAGCAGTTCTTC. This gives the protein CSVRGGDEQFF.

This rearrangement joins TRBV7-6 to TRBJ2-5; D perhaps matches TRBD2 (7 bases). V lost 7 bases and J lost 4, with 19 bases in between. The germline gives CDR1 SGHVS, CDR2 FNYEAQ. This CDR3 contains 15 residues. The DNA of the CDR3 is TGTGCCAGCACCCCTAACCGTGGGGGGGCAGAGACCCAGTACTTC. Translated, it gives CASTPNRGGAETQYF.

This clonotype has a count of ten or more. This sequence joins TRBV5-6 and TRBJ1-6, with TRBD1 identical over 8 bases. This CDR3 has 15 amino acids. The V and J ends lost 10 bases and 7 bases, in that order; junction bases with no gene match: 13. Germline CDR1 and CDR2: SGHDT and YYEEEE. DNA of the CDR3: TGTGCCGGTTCGACAGGGGCTCTTGGAAATTCACCCCTCCACTTT. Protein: CAGSTGALGNSPLHF.

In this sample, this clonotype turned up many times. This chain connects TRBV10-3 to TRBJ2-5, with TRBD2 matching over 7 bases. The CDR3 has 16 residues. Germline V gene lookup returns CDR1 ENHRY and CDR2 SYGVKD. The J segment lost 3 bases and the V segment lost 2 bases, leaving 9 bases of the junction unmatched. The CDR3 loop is CAISEGIRRGEETQYF. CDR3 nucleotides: TGTGCCATCAGTGAGGGTATTCGTCGGGGGGAAGAGACCCAGTACTTC.

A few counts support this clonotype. The chain's CDR3 is CSASLAGGPDNEQFF. As DNA, the CDR3 is TGCAGTGCTTCCTTGGCGGGAGGGCCTGACAATGAGCAGTTCTTC. The gene calls are TRBV20-1 and TRBJ2-1; 9 nucleotides match TRBD2. The germline CDR1 and CDR2 sequences are DFQATT and SNEGSKA (reference sequence). The V and J ends lost 5 bases and 5 bases, in that order; junction bases with no gene match: 10. The CDR3 is 15 amino acids.

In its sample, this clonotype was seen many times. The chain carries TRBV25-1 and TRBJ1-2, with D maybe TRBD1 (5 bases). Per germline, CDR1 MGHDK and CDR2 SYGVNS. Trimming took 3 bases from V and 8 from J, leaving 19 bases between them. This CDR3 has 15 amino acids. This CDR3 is CASSDAGKPTGGYTF. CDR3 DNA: TGTGCCAGCAGTGATGCAGGGAAGCCGACGGGCGGCTACACCTTC.

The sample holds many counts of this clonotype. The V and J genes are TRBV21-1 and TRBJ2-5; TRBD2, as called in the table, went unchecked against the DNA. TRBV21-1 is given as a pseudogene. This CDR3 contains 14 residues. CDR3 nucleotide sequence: TGTGCCAGCAGCAAGACTAGCGGGAGGAAGACCCAGTACTTC. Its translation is CASSKTSGRKTQYF.

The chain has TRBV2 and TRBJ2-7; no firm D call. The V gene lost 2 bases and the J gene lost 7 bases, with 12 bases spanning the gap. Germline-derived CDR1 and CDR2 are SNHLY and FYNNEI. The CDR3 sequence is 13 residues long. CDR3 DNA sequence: TGTGCCAGCAGTGAACTACCCGCAGGAGAGCAGTACTTC. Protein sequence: CASSELPAGEQYF.

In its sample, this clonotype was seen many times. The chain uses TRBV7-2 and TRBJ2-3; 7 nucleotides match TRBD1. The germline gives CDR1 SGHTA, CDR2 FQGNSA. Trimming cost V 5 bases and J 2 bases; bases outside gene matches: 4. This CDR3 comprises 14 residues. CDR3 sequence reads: CASSQGTATDTQYF. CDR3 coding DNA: TGTGCCAGCAGCCAGGGGACAGCCACAGATACGCAGTATTTT.

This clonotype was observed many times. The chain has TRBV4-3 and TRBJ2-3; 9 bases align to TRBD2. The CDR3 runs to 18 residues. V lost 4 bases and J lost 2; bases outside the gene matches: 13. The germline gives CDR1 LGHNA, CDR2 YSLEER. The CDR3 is CASSPSKASGALTDTQYF. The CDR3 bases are TGCGCCAGCAGCCCCTCGAAGGCTAGCGGGGCCCTCACAGATACGCAGTATTTT.

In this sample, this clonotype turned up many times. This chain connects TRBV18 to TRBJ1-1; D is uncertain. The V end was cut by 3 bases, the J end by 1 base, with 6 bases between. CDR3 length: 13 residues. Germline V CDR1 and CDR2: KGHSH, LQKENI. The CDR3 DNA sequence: TGTGCCAGCTCACCGAAGGGGAACACTGAAGCTTTCTTT. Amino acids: CASSPKGNTEAFF.

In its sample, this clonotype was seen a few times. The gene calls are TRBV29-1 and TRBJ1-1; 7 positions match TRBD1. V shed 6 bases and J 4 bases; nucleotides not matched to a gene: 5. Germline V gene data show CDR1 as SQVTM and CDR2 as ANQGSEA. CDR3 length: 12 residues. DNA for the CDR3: TGCAGCGTCGGACAGGCGAGCACTGAAGCTTTCTTT. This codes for CSVGQASTEAFF.

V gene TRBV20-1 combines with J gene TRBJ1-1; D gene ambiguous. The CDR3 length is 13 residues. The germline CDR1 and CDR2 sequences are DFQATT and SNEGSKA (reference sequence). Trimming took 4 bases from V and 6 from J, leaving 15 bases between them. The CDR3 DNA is TGCAGTGCTACCCCCTCGCAAAGGGCTGAAGCTTTCTTT. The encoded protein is CSATPSQRAEAFF.

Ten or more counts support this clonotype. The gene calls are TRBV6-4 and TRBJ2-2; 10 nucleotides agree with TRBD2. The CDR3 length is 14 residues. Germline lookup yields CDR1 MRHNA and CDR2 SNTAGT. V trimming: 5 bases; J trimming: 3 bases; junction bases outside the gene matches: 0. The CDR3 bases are TGTGCCAGCAGTAGCGGGAGGGACACCGGGGAGCTGTTTTTT. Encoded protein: CASSSGRDTGELFF.

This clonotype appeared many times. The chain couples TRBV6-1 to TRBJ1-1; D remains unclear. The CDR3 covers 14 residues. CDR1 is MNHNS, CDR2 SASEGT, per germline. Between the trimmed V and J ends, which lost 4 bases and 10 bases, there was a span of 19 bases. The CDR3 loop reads CASSGGEGGLVAFF. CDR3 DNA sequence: TGTGCCAGCAGTGGGGGTGAAGGAGGGTTAGTAGCTTTCTTT.

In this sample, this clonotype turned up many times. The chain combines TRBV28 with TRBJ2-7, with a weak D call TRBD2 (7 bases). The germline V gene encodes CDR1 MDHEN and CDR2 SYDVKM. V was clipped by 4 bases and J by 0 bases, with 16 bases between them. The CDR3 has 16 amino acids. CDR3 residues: CASSSPAGAGSYEQYF. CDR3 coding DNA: TGTGCCAGCAGTTCCCCCGCGGGGGCGGGCTCCTACGAGCAGTACTTC.

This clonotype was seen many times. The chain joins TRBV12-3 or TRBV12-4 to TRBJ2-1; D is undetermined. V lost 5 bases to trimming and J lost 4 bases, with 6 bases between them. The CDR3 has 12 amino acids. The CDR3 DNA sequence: TGTGCCAGCAGTCCACAGTACAATGAGCAGTTCTTC. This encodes CASSPQYNEQFF.

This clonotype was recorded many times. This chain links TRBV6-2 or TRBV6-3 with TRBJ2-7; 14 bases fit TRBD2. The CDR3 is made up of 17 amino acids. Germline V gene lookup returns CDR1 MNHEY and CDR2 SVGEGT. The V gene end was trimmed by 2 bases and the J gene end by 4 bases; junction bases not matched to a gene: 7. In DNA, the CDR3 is TGTGCCAGCAGTTACCACCTTGGGACTAGCGGGGGTTACGAGCAGTACTTC. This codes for CASSYHLGTSGGYEQYF.

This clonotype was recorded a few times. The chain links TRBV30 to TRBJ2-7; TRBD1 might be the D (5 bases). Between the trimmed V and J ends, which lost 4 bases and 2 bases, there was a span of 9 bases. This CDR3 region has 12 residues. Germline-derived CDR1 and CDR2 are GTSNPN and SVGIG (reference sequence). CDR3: CAWTQGAYEQYF. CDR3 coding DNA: TGTGCCTGGACCCAGGGCGCCTACGAGCAGTACTTC.

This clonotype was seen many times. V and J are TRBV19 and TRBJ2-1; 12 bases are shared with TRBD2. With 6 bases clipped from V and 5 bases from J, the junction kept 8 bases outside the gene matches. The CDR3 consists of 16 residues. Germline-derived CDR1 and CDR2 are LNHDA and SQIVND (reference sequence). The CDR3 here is CASSNPSGRGNNEQFF. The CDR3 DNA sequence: TGTGCCAGTAGCAATCCTAGCGGGAGGGGTAACAATGAGCAGTTCTTC.

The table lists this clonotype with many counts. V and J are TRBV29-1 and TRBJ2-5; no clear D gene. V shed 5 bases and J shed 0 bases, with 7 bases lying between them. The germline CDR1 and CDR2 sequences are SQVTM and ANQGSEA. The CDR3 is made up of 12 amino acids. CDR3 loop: CSVTKYQETQYF. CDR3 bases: TGCAGCGTTACAAAGTACCAAGAGACCCAGTACTTC.

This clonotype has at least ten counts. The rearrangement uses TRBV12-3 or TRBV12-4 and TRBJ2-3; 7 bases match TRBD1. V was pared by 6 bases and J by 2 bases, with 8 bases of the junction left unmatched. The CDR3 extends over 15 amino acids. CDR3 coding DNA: TGTGCCAGCAGGCGACAGGGAGCTAACACAGATACGCAGTATTTT. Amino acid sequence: CASRRQGANTDTQYF.

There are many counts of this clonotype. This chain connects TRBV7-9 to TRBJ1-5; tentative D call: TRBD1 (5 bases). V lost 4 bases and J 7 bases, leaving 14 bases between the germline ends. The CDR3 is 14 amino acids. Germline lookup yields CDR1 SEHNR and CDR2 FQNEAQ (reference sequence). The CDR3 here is CASSSDSFGQPQHF. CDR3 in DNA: TGTGCCAGCAGCTCCGACAGTTTCGGCCAGCCCCAGCATTTT.